Presented here are 7 T cell receptor beta chains from one specimen sequenced in a study of cytomegalovirus exposure and HLA in healthy donors. In the PCR, 60 Vbeta and 13 Jbeta primers were used. Method: immunoSEQ multiplex PCR; TCRdb's copy keeps in-frame clones and lacks some. This table has roughly 200,000 clones, roughly four fifths appearing once. Sequences were obtained from PBMCs. The receptors were gathered from a man in his forties or fifties in good health and CMV-seronegative.

This sequence joins TRBV6-5 and TRBJ2-3; weak D call: TRBD1 (6 bases). From germline, CDR1 is MNHEY and CDR2 SVGAGI. CDR3 length: 15 amino acids. V shed 6 bases and J shed 1 base, with 14 bases lying between them. CDR3 bases: TGTGCCAGCAGGCGACGGGACATAGGCACAGATACGCAGTATTTT. It codes for CASRRRDIGTDTQYF.

This chain uses TRBV7-2 with TRBJ2-7, with 11 nucleotides matching TRBD2. In germline, CDR1 is SGHTA, CDR2 FQGNSA. V lost 6 bases to trimming and J lost 4 bases; unmatched junction nucleotides: 5. There are 14 residues in the CDR3. CDR3 coding DNA: TGTGCCAGCAGACGCACTAGCGGGGGTTACGAGCAGTACTTC. As protein: CASRRTSGGYEQYF. The whole variable domain, filled in from reference TRBV7-2 and TRBJ2-7, reads GAGVSQSPSNKVTEKGKDVELRCDPISGHTALYWYRQSLGQGLEFLIYFQGNSAPDKSGLPSDRFSAERTGGSVSTLTIQRTQQEDSAVYLCASRRTSGGYEQYFGPGTRLTVT.

The V call is TRBV2, the J call TRBJ1-2; D remains unclear. The CDR3 has 11 residues. The germline V gene has CDR1 SNHLY and CDR2 FYNNEI. The V gene lost 8 bases and the J gene lost 4 bases, with 8 bases spanning the gap. CDR3 region: CASLVSYGYTF. DNA of the CDR3: TGTGCCAGCCTAGTCAGCTATGGCTACACCTTC.

For this clone: The final CDR3 position lacks the conserved phenylalanine or tryptophan, pointing to a likely read error. The genes are TRBV28 and TRBJ2-4, with a weak D call TRBD2 (7 bases). The germline V gene encodes CDR1 MDHEN and CDR2 SYDVKM. Trimming shortened V by 3 bases and J by 4 bases, and 16 bases separated the two germline ends. The CDR3 runs 16 residues. CDR3 bases: TGTGCCAGCAGTTTTGGGGGGGTCCAGGGGAAAAACATTCAGTACCTC. As protein: CASSFGGVQGKNIQYL.

This chain joins TRBV19 and TRBJ2-3; the match to TRBD2 covers 7 bases. V trimming: 1 base; J trimming: 6 bases; junction bases outside the gene matches: 10. The CDR3 extends over 16 amino acids. Germline CDR1 reads LNHDA; CDR2 reads SQIVND (reference sequence). CDR3 protein: CASSIVSAGVQDTQYF. The CDR3 DNA is TGTGCCAGTAGTATAGTATCGGCGGGGGTACAGGATACGCAGTATTTT.

The V and J genes are TRBV21-1 and TRBJ1-4. TRBV21-1 is labeled a pseudogene. The CDR3 is made up of 20 amino acids. In DNA form, the CDR3 reads TGTGCCAGCAGCAAAGTTTCACTTGCAGGGCGGAGGGCAACTAATGAAAAACTGTTTTTT. It encodes CASSKVSLAGRRATNEKLFF.

The chain joins TRBV7-2 to TRBJ2-7; 8 nucleotides agree with TRBD1. The germline gives CDR1 SGHTA, CDR2 FQGNSA. The CDR3 length is 15 residues. The trim removed 5 bases at V and 3 bases at J, leaving 9 bases unmatched. The CDR3 is CASSQSGTGIYEQYF. CDR3 nucleotides: TGTGCCAGCAGCCAGTCCGGGACAGGAATCTACGAGCAGTACTTC.